This T cell receptor beta chain was retrieved from a study of human T cells and chemical hapten exposure. For the study at large: Small volume differences among pooled libraries mainly caused per-sample TCR yield variation.

Time point given: patch test 2, 6 weeks after DPC sensitization. Treatment denoted: therapeutic diphenylcyclopropenone sensitization with weekly scalp DPC. The V gene lost 4 bases and the J gene lost 7 bases, with 14 bases spanning the gap. Germline CDR1 is LGHDT and CDR2 is YNNKEL (reference sequence). The CDR3 is made up of 15 amino acids. Overall study findings and caveats: The number of TCRs over 1 in 1000 frequency stayed unchanged after DPC.

Of note for this clonotype: The target antigen is unknown.

MiXCR, applied by TCRdb to the RACE reads, yields one record per CDR3 protein. Found here are roughly 84,000 distinct CDR3 sequences, about 10% of them singletons; the top ten hold 5%. Sequencing was performed on whole blood, taken in connection with sensitization to the hapten diphenylcyclopropenone (DPC). The clonotype comes from a woman between 50 and 59 years old with alopecia areata. Some clones in this sample may be carry-over from other donors' samples. V is TRBV3-1 and J is TRBJ1-6; no definite D call. CDR3 sequence reads: CASSLRAGGNSPLHF. CDR3 bases: TGTGCCAGCAGCCTTCGTGCAGGCGGGAATTCACCCCTCCACTTT.